The TCR beta chain described here comes from a study of blood T cells in healthy people across ages (dated by TCRdb to the mid-2010s). Regarding the complete study: In model experiments, roughly one uniquely barcoded TCR beta cDNA molecule per two T cells was captured by template switching. Age-related changes in TCR beta repertoire diversity were measured in the study by deep sequencing normalized with unique cDNA molecular identifiers. The donors were divided into four age groups: young (average around 17 years), middle-aged (roughly 40), aged (about 56) and long-lived (more than 75). To avoid experimental bias, donors of different ages were randomly spread across the sequencing lanes. The study analyzed two additional independent replicas of 1 million unique cDNA reads from the same blood draw for two donors, one aged 18 to 29 and one aged 80 or older. Overall study results and their limits: Estimates of total diversity based on one million sequenced T cells were regarded as lower bounds and as underestimates. Compared with the aged group, the long-lived group had more naive CD4+ T cells, fewer expanded clones and increased TCR diversity, suggesting age selection. Conclusive comparison of naive and antigen-experienced compartments was prevented by the profiling of bulk unsorted PBMCs. There was a strong correlation between observed TCR beta diversity and the percentage of naive T cells measured by flow cytometry. Observed TCR beta diversity per million T cells fell roughly linearly with age, and a significant reduction was already apparent by age around 36. Donor CMV infection status was unknown, potentially confounding age-related changes in expanded clonotypes.

The CDR3 covers 13 residues, taking in both the cysteine and the phenylalanine. Only the CDR3 DNA is retained, 39 bases long and in frame from the first base. At the junction V is shortened by 7 bases and J by 4 bases, with 13 bases in between. Via the germline V gene, CDR1 is MNHEY and CDR2 SVGAGI. In its sample, this clonotype was seen a few times. What this receptor recognizes is not known. Base quality data are lacking; no much larger clone is found one base away. Donors were 39 systemically healthy Caucasian individuals from Russia aged 6 to 90 years. Each donor gave roughly 9.5 milliliters of peripheral blood, collected into EDTA-treated Vacutainer tubes. Ficoll-Paque density-gradient centrifugation was used to isolate PBMCs, with at least 7 million obtained per sample. Total RNA, at least 6 micrograms per sample, was extracted from PBMCs with Trizol reagent. Naive CD45RAhigh/CD27high T cell percentages were measured by flow cytometry on a PBMC aliquot from every donor.

The method was 5' RACE. Sequenced using an Illumina HiSeq 2500. A second PCR of roughly 6 to 12 cycles was performed with a sample-barcoded 5' primer and a J-beta primer mix. A unique molecular identifier was introduced onto each TCR beta cDNA molecule by a template-switch 5' adaptor carrying 12 random nucleotides. Each sample yielded at least 2.5 million CDR3-containing paired-end reads. First-strand cDNA synthesis was performed from all RNA using the Mint cDNA synthesis kit, with priming by a TRBC-specific oligonucleotide. All cDNA was treated with uracil-DNA glycosylase and then went through a first 18-cycle PCR with the universal primers M1SS and BC2_uni_R. For the original study's pipeline: For normalization, 1 million high-quality reads were randomly selected from each sample, with every read carrying a distinct molecular identifier. Reads with shared molecular identifiers were discarded instead of being binned into consensus sequences. CDR3 identification, clonotype clustering and error correction used MiTCR with a Q25 quality threshold and the strictest error-elimination algorithm. Lower-bound total TCR beta diversity was estimated with a nonparametric unseen species model using Euler transformation. Using fastp at Q25 and MiXCR, TCRdb reprocessed the public reads and kept productive beta chains. CDR3 protein sequences are deduplicated, and each keeps its most common genes and DNA. These V and J calls originate from TCRdb's pipeline instead of the authors' own analysis. Present in this sample are 1.5 million to 2 million distinct CDR3 sequences, 25% to 30% of which were seen just once. The ten largest clones capture 6.5% to 8.5% of the sample.

Material for sequencing was blood. The chain uses TRBV6-5 and TRBJ1-1; the best D guess is TRBD1, with 5 bases matching. The source of this sequence is a woman aged 25 to 45 in good health. The DNA sequence is as follows: TGTGCCAGCACCGCCAGGGCCGGCACTGAAGCTTTCTTT. Translated, it reads CASTARAGTEAFF.